This is a list of T cell receptor beta chains from one sample in a study of cytomegalovirus exposure and HLA in healthy donors. The method was immunoSEQ multiplex PCR; TCRdb's version includes in-frame clones alone and lacks a portion of them. The sample has approximately 260,000 clones, approximately 91% seen once. Sequencing used PBMCs. These receptor sequences come from a girl aged 2-10 years in good health and CMV-seronegative. Both conserved end residues are part of each CDR3. The order of the fields is J gene, V gene, D gene, clone size, CDR3 DNA, CDR3 protein. The D gene is left open where the match is weak. Rows give clone size only sometimes, using once, few, many, or a class for an expanded clone.

>TRBJ2-7|TRBV18|TRBD2|NA
TGTGCCAGCTCACCACGGTTAGCGGCGGGAGGGAGCTCCTACGAGCAGTACTTC
CASSPRLAAGGSSYEQYF
>TRBJ1-3|TRBV10-3|TRBD1|NA
TGTGCCATCAGGCCTGACAGGGACCCTGGAAACACCATATATTTT
CAIRPDRDPGNTIYF
>TRBJ1-5|TRBV6-6|NA|once
TGTGCCAGCAGTCTCGGACAGACGAGACAGCCCCAGCATTTT
CASSLGQTRQPQHF
>TRBJ2-1|TRBV5-1|TRBD1|once
TGCGCCAGCAGCTTGGGACAGGGTAGGAATGAGCAGTTCTTC
CASSLGQGRNEQFF
>TRBJ2-7|TRBV9|NA|NA
TGTGCCAGCAGCGTAGGTGGGAGCCTCCCCTACGAGCAGTACTTC
CASSVGGSLPYEQYF
>TRBJ1-2|TRBV2|NA|NA
TGTGCCAGCAGTGAGCCGGGACAAGAAATCGCCTATGGCTACACCTTC
CASSEPGQEIAYGYTF
>TRBJ2-1|TRBV10-2|TRBD2|once
TGCGCCAGCAGTGACGTCGGCGGGAGGGCAGTCAATGAGCAGTTCTTC
CASSDVGGRAVNEQFF
>TRBJ1-1|TRBV5-6|TRBD1|NA
TGTGCCAGCAGCACCAGACAGGGGGCAAAGAACACTGAAGCTTTCTTT
CASSTRQGAKNTEAFF
>TRBJ2-1|TRBV5-4|NA|once
TGTGCCAGCAGCTTGGCACTAGGAAGCTACAATGAGCAGTTCTTC
CASSLALGSYNEQFF
>TRBJ2-4|TRBV28|TRBD1|NA
TGTGCCAGCAGTCCCGCCACAGGGGGTCTAGCCAAAAACATTCAGTACTTC
CASSPATGGLAKNIQYF
>TRBJ2-1|TRBV19|NA|NA
TGTGCCAGTAGTAAGTCCGGGACATCGATCCATGAGCAGTTCTTC
CASSKSGTSIHEQFF
>TRBJ2-1|TRBV4-2|TRBD1|NA
TGTGCCAGCAGCCAAGCCAGGGGGAAAGGGGTCTCCTACAATGAGCAGTTCTTC
CASSQARGKGVSYNEQFF
>TRBJ1-5|TRBV19|NA|NA
TGTGCCAGTAGTATGACAGGTCATCAGCCCCAGCATTTT
CASSMTGHQPQHF
>TRBJ2-1|TRBV6-4|NA|NA
TGTGCCAGCAGTGACGAGGCTGGCAATGAGCAGTTCTTC
CASSDEAGNEQFF
>TRBJ1-5|TRBV29-1|TRBD1|NA
TGCAGCGTAATAACCGGGACAGGGGTTAGCAATCAGCCCCAGCATTTT
CSVITGTGVSNQPQHF
>TRBJ2-1|TRBV5-4|TRBD2|few
TGTGCCAGCAGCTCTGGGACTAGCGGGGGAAACCCTTACCAGCAGTTCTTC
CASSSGTSGGNPYQQFF
>TRBJ2-1|TRBV5-1|NA|NA
TGCGCCAGCAGCTCGACAGGCGAAGGGTACAATGAGCAGTTCTTC
CASSSTGEGYNEQFF